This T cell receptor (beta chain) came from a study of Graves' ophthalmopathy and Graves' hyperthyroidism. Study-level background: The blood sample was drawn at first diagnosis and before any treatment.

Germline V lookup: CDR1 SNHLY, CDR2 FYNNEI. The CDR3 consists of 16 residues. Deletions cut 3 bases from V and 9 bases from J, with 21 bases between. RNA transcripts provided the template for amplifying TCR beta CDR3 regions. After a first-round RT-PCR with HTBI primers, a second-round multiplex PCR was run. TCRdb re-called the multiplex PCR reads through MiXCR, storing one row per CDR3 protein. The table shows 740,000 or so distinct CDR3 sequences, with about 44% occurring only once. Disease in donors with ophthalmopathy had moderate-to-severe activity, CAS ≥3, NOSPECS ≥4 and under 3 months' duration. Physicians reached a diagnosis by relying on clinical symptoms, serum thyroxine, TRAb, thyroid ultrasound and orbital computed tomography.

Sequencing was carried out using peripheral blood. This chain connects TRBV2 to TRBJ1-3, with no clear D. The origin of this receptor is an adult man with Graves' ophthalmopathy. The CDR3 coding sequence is TGTGCCAGCAGTGAGTTCTGGGGTCAAAAGGCTAGCACCATATATTTT. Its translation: CASSEFWGQKASTIYF.